The clone carrying this TCR beta chain was recorded a few times. Its antigen is undetermined. Investigators reverse transcribed all isolated RNA, so they sequenced expressed TCRB transcripts. TCRdb's copy holds only in-frame clones and misses some; the assay was immunoSEQ multiplex PCR. There are 250,000 to 300,000 clones in the sample; approximately 15% occur only once, and about 0.016% lies in the top ten. The data were taken from a study of beta chain features in type 1 diabetes. The study, taken as a whole, reports: Among all four CD4+ subsets, Type 1 diabetes patients had TCRB CDR3s that were moderately but significantly shorter.

It was one heparinised blood draw, averaging about 120 mL, that each donor gave. The CDR3 is 13 amino acids. V gave up 6 bases and J gave up 2 bases, with 14 bases separating them. Germline V gives CDR1 SQVTM, CDR2 ANQGSEA. The sequence was obtained from a man younger than 45 with type 1 diabetes. The rearrangement joins TRBV29-1 to TRBJ2-7; D perhaps matches TRBD1 (6 bases). The specimen was naive CD4+ T cells from blood. CDR3: CSVKGQFTYEQYF. In DNA form, the CDR3 reads TGCAGCGTCAAAGGACAGTTTACCTACGAGCAGTACTTC.